Each of the 12 T cell receptor beta chains below was sequenced from the same sample in a study of cytomegalovirus exposure and HLA in healthy donors. In the PCR, 60 Vbeta and 13 Jbeta primers were used. Data came from immunoSEQ multiplex PCR; TCRdb stores just in-frame clones and leaves some out. The profile shows about 110,000 clones, roughly 70% of them singletons. Specimen: PBMCs. The receptors originated from a woman between 65 and 79 years old in good health and CMV-seropositive.

The chain links TRBV29-1 to TRBJ1-1, with 10 nucleotides matching TRBD1. The germline V gene encodes CDR1 SQVTM and CDR2 ANQGSEA. The CDR3 contains 13 residues. Trimming at V came to 5 bases and at J to 4 bases, leaving 4 bases not matched to a gene. The CDR3 spells CSVMTGGITEAFF. CDR3 nucleotides: TGCAGCGTTATGACAGGGGGCATCACTGAAGCTTTCTTT.

The chain has TRBV5-1 and TRBJ1-1, with D possibly being TRBD1 (6 bases). Germline V lookup: CDR1 SGHRS, CDR2 YFSETQ. This CDR3 comprises 13 residues. V gave up 3 bases and J gave up 5 bases, with 11 bases separating them. The CDR3 here is CASSSPGVTEAFF. The CDR3 DNA follows: TGCGCCAGCAGCTCTCCAGGGGTAACTGAAGCTTTCTTT.

The chain recombines TRBV20-1 with TRBJ2-1, with D uncertain. Trimming shortened V by 3 bases and J by 4 bases, and 4 bases separated the two germline ends. CDR3 length: 11 residues. The V gene's germline CDR1 is DFQATT and CDR2 SNEGSKA (reference sequence). The CDR3 coding sequence is TGCAGTGCTAGCCAATACAATGAGCAGTTCTTC. Amino acid sequence: CSASQYNEQFF.

This clone has only one observation. The CDR3 DNA is TGCGCCAGCAGCTTGTCTAGCGGGGGTTTAAATGAGCAGTTCTTC. As protein: CASSLSSGGLNEQFF. V and J are TRBV5-1 and TRBJ2-1; 10 bases are shared with TRBD2. Per the germline V gene, CDR1 is SGHRS and CDR2 is YFSETQ. V lost 1 base to trimming and J lost 7 bases; unmatched junction nucleotides: 5. The length of the CDR3 is 15 residues. Drawing the rest from reference TRBV5-1 and TRBJ2-1, the complete variable domain is KAGVTQTPRYLIKTRGQQVTLSCSPISGHRSVSWYQQTPGQGLQFLFEYFSETQRNKGNFPGRFSGRQFSNSRSEMNVSTLELGDSALYLCASSLSSGGLNEQFFGPGTRLTVL.

The chain recombines TRBV29-1 with TRBJ1-1; D not resolved. This CDR3 has 12 amino acids. Germline V gives CDR1 SQVTM, CDR2 ANQGSEA. The ends were cut back, 5 bases at V and 5 bases at J, with 12 bases in the middle. CDR3 residues: CSVCRLGTEAFF. CDR3 DNA sequence: TGCAGCGTTTGCCGACTTGGGACTGAAGCTTTCTTT.

The V gene is TRBV19, the J gene TRBJ1-6, with D perhaps TRBD1 (6 bases). The V end lost 5 bases, the J end lost 14 bases, and 19 bases lay between the germline ends. Per the germline V gene, CDR1 is LNHDA and CDR2 is SQIVND (reference sequence). The CDR3 has 14 amino acids. In DNA, the CDR3 is TGTGCCAGTAGTCTCCCGGGACATGCATCGGCCCTCCACTTT. This codes for CASSLPGHASALHF.

This chain uses TRBV7-9 with TRBJ1-2; 10 bases match TRBD1. The junction had 9 bases not matched to a gene; V was cut back by 5 bases and J by 0 bases. The CDR3 has 17 residues. Germline V gene data show CDR1 as SEHNR and CDR2 as FQNEAQ (reference sequence). The CDR3 loop reads CASSPTDRGLANYGYTF. CDR3 DNA: TGTGCCAGCAGCCCGACCGACAGGGGGCTGGCTAACTATGGCTACACCTTC.

This clone has more than one count but fewer than ten. V usage is TRBV2 and J usage is TRBJ1-3; no clear D. Trimming pared 6 bases from V and 0 bases from J, leaving 9 bases between. Germline CDR1 SNHLY, CDR2 FYNNEI. This CDR3 is 14 amino acids long. CDR3 sequence reads: CASSARSSGNTIYF. The CDR3 nucleotides are TGTGCCAGCAGCGCTCGGAGCTCTGGAAACACCATATATTTT.

The chain recombines TRBV27 with TRBJ2-1, with 9 bases fitting TRBD2. V trimming: 5 bases; J trimming: 0 bases; junction bases outside the gene matches: 11. CDR3 size: 18 residues. CDR1 is MNHEY, CDR2 SMNVEV, per germline (reference sequence). The CDR3 DNA reads as TGTGCCAGCAGTGCTCTCCGTGGTAGCGGGAGCTCCTACAATGAGCAGTTCTTC. This encodes CASSALRGSGSSYNEQFF.

The V and J genes are TRBV5-1 and TRBJ1-4; TRBD1 is a possible D gene (5 bases). Germline V gene data show CDR1 as SGHRS and CDR2 as YFSETQ. V was pared by 4 bases and J by 5 bases, with 9 bases between. The CDR3 is 13 amino acids. CDR3: CASSDWGNEKLFF. The CDR3 DNA reads TGCGCCAGCAGCGACTGGGGCAATGAAAAACTGTTTTTT.

The chain carries TRBV4-3 and TRBJ2-7; 10 nucleotides align to TRBD1. The germline gives CDR1 LGHNA, CDR2 YSLEER. This CDR3 has 16 residues. V shed 1 base, J shed 4 bases, and the junction held 7 bases outside the gene matches. CDR3 loop: CASSQAWGQGLYEQYF. CDR3 in DNA: TGCGCCAGCAGCCAAGCATGGGGACAGGGGTTATACGAGCAGTACTTC.

This clone was seen a few times. The rearrangement joins TRBV18 to TRBJ1-5; D unclear. Trimming cost V 2 bases and J 0 bases, with 5 bases left between them. The CDR3 consists of 14 residues. Germline V lookup: CDR1 KGHSH, CDR2 LQKENI. CDR3 coding DNA: TGTGCCAGCTCACCAGAGTCTAGCAATCAGCCCCAGCATTTT. Residues: CASSPESSNQPQHF.